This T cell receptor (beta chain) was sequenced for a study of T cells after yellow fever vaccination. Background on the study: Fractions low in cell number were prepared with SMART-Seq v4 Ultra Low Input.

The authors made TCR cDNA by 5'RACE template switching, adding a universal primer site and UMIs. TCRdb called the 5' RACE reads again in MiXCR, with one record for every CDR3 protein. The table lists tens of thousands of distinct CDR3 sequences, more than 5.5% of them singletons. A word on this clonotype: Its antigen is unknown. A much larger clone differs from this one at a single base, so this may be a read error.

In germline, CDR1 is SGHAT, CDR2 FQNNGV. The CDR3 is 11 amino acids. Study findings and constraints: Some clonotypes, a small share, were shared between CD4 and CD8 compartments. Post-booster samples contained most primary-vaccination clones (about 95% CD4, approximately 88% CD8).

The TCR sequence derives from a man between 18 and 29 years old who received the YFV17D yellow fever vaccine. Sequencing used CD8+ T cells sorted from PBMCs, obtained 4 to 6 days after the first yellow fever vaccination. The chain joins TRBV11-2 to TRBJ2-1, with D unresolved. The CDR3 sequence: CPSSAYNEQFF. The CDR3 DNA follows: TGTCCCAGCAGCGCCTACAATGAGCAGTTCTTC.